These 19 T cell receptor beta chains originate from one sample sequenced in a study of T cell changes during pregnancy in multiple sclerosis. Sequencing was performed with immunoSEQ multiplex PCR; in TCRdb, only in-frame clones are kept and a portion is missing. This sample yields about 110,000 clones, of which 92% are seen a single time; around 1.5% belongs to the top ten. The sample consisted of peripheral blood, taken after pregnancy. Receptors originate from a female donor with multiple sclerosis, enrolled in a pregnancy study.

In its sample, this clone was seen once. The rearrangement links TRBV9 to TRBJ2-5, with 9 bases identical to TRBD1. The V and J ends lost 4 bases and 5 bases, in that order; junction bases with no gene match: 12. Germline-derived CDR1 and CDR2 are SGDLS and YYNGEE. This CDR3 contains 16 residues. CDR3 sequence reads: CASSPITGGAGETQYF. The DNA for the CDR3 is TGTGCCAGCAGCCCGATCACAGGGGGCGCAGGGGAGACCCAGTACTTC.

This sequence joins TRBV13 and TRBJ2-1, with D hard to call. The germline V gene encodes CDR1 PRHDT and CDR2 FYEKMQ (reference sequence). The CDR3 loop spans 12 amino acids. Trimming took off 0 bases at V and 8 bases at J, with 5 bases between the two ends. The CDR3 sequence is CASSLGPDEQFF. The CDR3 DNA reads as TGTGCCAGCAGCTTAGGGCCGGATGAGCAGTTCTTC.

The V and J genes are TRBV28 and TRBJ2-2, with 9 bases identical to TRBD2. V lost 3 bases and J lost 6; bases outside the gene matches: 5. The length of the CDR3 is 15 residues. The germline CDR1 and CDR2 sequences are MDHEN and SYDVKM. CDR3 sequence: CASSLGGRAAGELFF. In DNA form, the CDR3 reads TGTGCCAGCAGTTTGGGCGGGAGGGCCGCCGGGGAGCTGTTTTTT.

The table lists this clone with a few counts. The chain employs TRBV5-4 and TRBJ1-1; 7 nucleotides line up with TRBD1. The germline gives CDR1 SGHNT, CDR2 YYREEE (reference sequence). CDR3 length: 15 amino acids. The V gene end was trimmed by 5 bases and the J gene end by 1 base; junction bases not matched to a gene: 8. CDR3 bases: TGTGCCAGCAGAACCAACAGGGGAACGAACACTGAAGCTTTCTTT. Its protein is CASRTNRGTNTEAFF.

This chain uses TRBV5-1 with TRBJ2-5; possible D gene TRBD1, 7 bases. V lost 4 bases, J lost 5 bases, and 30 bases lay in between. This CDR3 spans 19 amino acids. CDR1 is SGHRS, CDR2 YFSETQ, per germline. This chain's CDR3 is CASSPLRQGRERREETQYF. In DNA form, the CDR3 reads TGCGCCAGCAGCCCGTTACGACAGGGAAGGGAACGGAGGGAGGAGACCCAGTACTTC.

The chain uses TRBV7-9 and TRBJ2-1, with D perhaps TRBD2 (6 bases). Trimming pared 3 bases from V and 6 bases from J, leaving 12 bases between. Per the germline V gene, CDR1 is SEHNR and CDR2 is FQNEAQ (reference sequence). The CDR3 spans 14 residues. CDR3 in DNA: TGTGCCAGCAGCTTTGCGGGACTCTCCAATGAGCAGTTCTTC. As protein: CASSFAGLSNEQFF.

This chain connects TRBV9 to TRBJ2-7; the match to TRBD2 covers 7 bases. The CDR3 length is 15 residues. Germline trimming cut 4 bases from V and 4 bases from J; bases unmatched to any gene: 11. In germline, CDR1 is SGDLS, CDR2 YYNGEE. DNA for the CDR3: TGTGCCAGCAGCCCTCTGGGACTACCCCGGTACGAGCAGTACTTC. Translation gives CASSPLGLPRYEQYF.

The rearrangement joins TRBV27 to TRBJ2-7; tentative D call: TRBD2 (5 bases). Germline V CDR1 and CDR2: MNHEY, SMNVEV (reference sequence). This CDR3 is 15 amino acids long. V shed 2 bases and J shed 6 bases, with 17 bases lying between them. The CDR3 nucleotides read TGTGCCAGCAGTTTAAGGTCAGGACTTGAGGTCGAGCAGTACTTC. Translating it yields CASSLRSGLEVEQYF.

The chain joins TRBV6-5 to TRBJ1-4; tentatively, D is TRBD1 (5 bases). V was pared by 0 bases and J by 10 bases, with 15 bases between. This CDR3 has 15 amino acids. Germline lookup yields CDR1 MNHEY and CDR2 SVGAGI. This CDR3 is CASSYSGQLMGKLFF. DNA for the CDR3: TGTGCCAGCAGTTACTCGGGGCAGCTGATGGGAAAACTGTTTTTT.

CDR3: CASSLYPSLRRNTGELFF. CDR3 coding DNA: TGCGCCAGCAGCTTGTACCCTTCTCTGCGGAGGAACACCGGGGAGCTGTTTTTT. The chain is built from TRBV5-1 and TRBJ2-2, with unresolved D. Per germline, CDR1 SGHRS and CDR2 YFSETQ. This CDR3 spans 18 amino acids. Trimming stripped 1 base from V and 1 base from J, with 17 bases between.

The rearrangement joins TRBV25-1 to TRBJ1-1, with D possibly TRBD1 on 5 matching bases. Deletions cut 4 bases from V and 1 base from J, with 10 bases between. Germline V lookup: CDR1 MGHDK, CDR2 SYGVNS. This CDR3 region has 14 residues. DNA for the CDR3: TGTGCCAGCAGTGCATTCGGGGGGAACACTGAAGCTTTCTTT. Translated: CASSAFGGNTEAFF.

The chain combines TRBV28 with TRBJ2-1, with D possibly being TRBD2 (6 bases). Trimming stripped 3 bases from V and 4 bases from J, with 10 bases between. Germline V gives CDR1 MDHEN, CDR2 SYDVKM. The length of the CDR3 is 14 residues. The CDR3 DNA sequence: TGTGCCAGCAGTTTCGATCGGGGGTACAATGAGCAGTTCTTC. This translates into CASSFDRGYNEQFF.

The genes are TRBV5-1 and TRBJ1-1, with unresolved D. In germline, CDR1 is SGHRS, CDR2 YFSETQ. The CDR3 is 16 residues long. With 1 base removed from V and 1 base from J, the gap between germline ends came to 14 bases. The CDR3 DNA is TGCGCCAGCAGCTTGAGAACAGAAAGTCAGAACACTGAAGCTTTCTTT. This encodes CASSLRTESQNTEAFF.

J is TRBJ1-4 and V is TRBV7-9; no firm D call. Germline assignment: CDR1 SEHNR and CDR2 FQNEAQ (reference sequence). V lost 0 bases and J lost 8, with 10 bases in between. The CDR3 contains 14 residues. The CDR3 loop reads CASSLAGGGEKLFF. As DNA, the CDR3 is TGTGCCAGCAGCTTAGCTGGAGGAGGGGAAAAACTGTTTTTT. Full variable domain (outside the CDR3, taken from reference TRBV7-9 and TRBJ1-4): DTGVSQNPRHKITKRGQNVTFRCDPISEHNRLYWYRQTLGQGPEFLTYFQNEAQLEKSRLLSDRFSAERPKGSFSTLEIQRTEQGDSAMYLCASSLAGGGEKLFFGSGTQLSVL.

The chain employs TRBV7-2 and TRBJ2-7, with D possibly being TRBD1 (5 bases). The CDR3 spans 16 residues. Germline V gene sequence: CDR1 SGHTA, CDR2 FQGNSA. V was trimmed by 1 base and J by 4 bases, leaving 17 bases between them. CDR3 region: CASSLGPGIHRYEQYF. The CDR3, as DNA: TGTGCCAGCAGCTTAGGTCCAGGGATCCATCGATACGAGCAGTACTTC.

V gene TRBV5-5 combines with J gene TRBJ1-1; D unresolved. Germline assignment: CDR1 SGHKS and CDR2 YYEKEE (reference sequence). Between the trimmed V and J ends, which lost 1 base and 7 bases, there was a span of 8 bases. The CDR3 spans 12 residues. CDR3 sequence: CASSLMQFEAFF. The CDR3 region has the DNA TGTGCCAGCAGCTTGATGCAGTTTGAAGCTTTCTTT.

The rearrangement joins TRBV7-8 to TRBJ2-7; the match to TRBD1 covers 7 bases. This CDR3 spans 16 amino acids. Looked up from germline, CDR1 is SGHVS and CDR2 is FQNEAQ. Trimming cost V 2 bases and J 3 bases; bases outside gene matches: 10. The CDR3 spells CASSLFPGTDNYEQYF. CDR3 bases: TGTGCCAGCAGCTTATTTCCCGGGACAGACAACTACGAGCAGTACTTC.

The chain employs TRBV27 and TRBJ2-3; possible D gene TRBD1, 6 bases. Looked up from germline, CDR1 is MNHEY and CDR2 is SMNVEV (reference sequence). V was cut by 3 bases and J by 14 bases, with 18 bases left in between. CDR3 length equals 13 residues. The CDR3 nucleotides are TGTGCCAGCAGTTTCCCTGACCGGGACATCTGGTATTTT. This sequence encodes CASSFPDRDIWYF.

The rearrangement uses TRBV5-4 and TRBJ1-2, with a tentative D call TRBD1 (5 bases). The CDR3 length is 15 residues. CDR1 is SGHNT and CDR2 is YYREEE in the germline V gene (reference sequence). The V gene lost 4 bases and the J gene lost 2 bases, with 15 bases spanning the gap. The CDR3 loop reads CASSVAGLINYGYTF. The CDR3 region has the DNA TGTGCCAGCAGCGTGGCGGGACTGATAAACTATGGCTACACCTTC.